This T cell receptor beta chain comes out of a study of blood T cell repertoires in COVID-19. As for the study in general: Both acute and convalescent COVID-19 samples were obtained from the United States, Italy and Spain. Sample material is recorded as cDNA or gDNA derived from T cells, B-cell-depleted T cells, or PBMCs.

Germline-derived CDR1 and CDR2 are SQVTM and ANQGSEA. V gave up 3 bases and J gave up 8 bases; unmatched junction bases: 8. The CDR3 has 13 amino acids. In the original analysis: From reference gene primer amplification, estimates of nucleated cell counts were derived. Libraries were prepared by immunoSEQ multiplex PCR; TCRdb keeps only in-frame clonotypes and omits some of them. That table furnishes V, J and clone size, whereas the DNA furnished D and trimming. The repertoire holds 98,000 or so clones, with about 79% as singletons. The sequencing input was peripheral blood. The sequence was collected from a woman older than 75 with active or convalescent COVID-19. The chain carries TRBV29-1 and TRBJ1-2; 8 bases fit TRBD1. CDR3 nucleotides: TGCAGCGTTGAGGGGACAGGCTCTATCGGCTACACCTTC. This translates into CSVEGTGSIGYTF.